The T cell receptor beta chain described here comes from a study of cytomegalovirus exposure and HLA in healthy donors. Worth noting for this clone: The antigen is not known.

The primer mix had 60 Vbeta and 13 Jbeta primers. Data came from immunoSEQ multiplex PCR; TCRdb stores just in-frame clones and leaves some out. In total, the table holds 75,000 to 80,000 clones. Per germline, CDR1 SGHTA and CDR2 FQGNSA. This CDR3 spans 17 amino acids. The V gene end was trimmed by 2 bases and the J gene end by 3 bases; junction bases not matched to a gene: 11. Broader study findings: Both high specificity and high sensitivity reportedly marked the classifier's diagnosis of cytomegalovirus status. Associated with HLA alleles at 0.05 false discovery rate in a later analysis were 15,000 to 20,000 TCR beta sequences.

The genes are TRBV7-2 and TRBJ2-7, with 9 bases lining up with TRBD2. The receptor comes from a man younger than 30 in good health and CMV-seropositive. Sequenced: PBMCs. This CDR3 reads CASSLNPRLAGLYEQYF. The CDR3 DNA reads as TGTGCCAGCAGCTTAAATCCCCGGCTAGCGGGACTCTACGAGCAGTACTTC.